A selection of T cell receptor beta chains follows, all from one sample in a study of T cell responses to AZD1222 COVID-19 vaccine. Repertoires were generated with immunoSEQ multiplex PCR, while TCRdb's copy carries only in-frame clones and drops some. Among about 100,000 clones, roughly 86% were seen once, and the ten largest hold 4% to 5%. The sample in question was peripheral blood, obtained on day 0 of MenACWY control vaccination. The receptors were sampled from an adult in good health. The CDR3 runs from the conserved cysteine through the conserved F or W. The order of the fields is V gene, J gene, D gene, clone size, CDR3 DNA, CDR3 protein. D genes are given only for firm matches. The listing skips clone size in some rows; elsewhere it reads once, few, many or a size class.

TRBV28	TRBJ2-3	.	few	TGTGCCAGCAGTACGATCCTAGCTCCGGGGGCAGATACGCAGTATTTT	CASSTILAPGADTQYF
TRBV5-1	TRBJ1-5	TRBD1	.	TGCGCCAGCAGCCAGGGGGCGCCGGGTCAGCCCCAGCATTTT	CASSQGAPGQPQHF
TRBV5-5	TRBJ2-3	.	.	TGTGCCAGCAGCTTGTTGACAGGTGGTAGCACAGATACGCAGTATTTT	CASSLLTGGSTDTQYF
TRBV7-2	TRBJ2-7	TRBD2	.	TGTGCCAGCAGCTTAGCCCCTAGCGGGAGTGGCGAGCAGTACTTC	CASSLAPSGSGEQYF
TRBV9	TRBJ1-2	.	.	TGTGCCAGCAGCGAAAGCCAGAGGGGGGCTAACTATGGCTACACCTTC	CASSESQRGANYGYTF
TRBV15	TRBJ2-7	.	many	TGTGCCACCAGCAGAGATATTGAGACGGGCGAGCAGTACTTC	CATSRDIETGEQYF
TRBV10-3	TRBJ1-4	.	.	TGTGCCATCAGTGAAGCAGGGCGGGAAAAACTGTTTTTT	CAISEAGREKLFF
TRBV7-2	TRBJ2-1	TRBD2	.	TGTGCCAGCAGCATCGGACTAGCCTACAATGAGCAGTTCTTC	CASSIGLAYNEQFF
TRBV29-1	TRBJ2-1	.	.	TGCAGCGTTCGGTCTCCGGGGGCCCGGGCCCACCTGGATGAGCAGTTCTTC	CSVRSPGARAHLDEQFF
TRBV19	TRBJ1-1	.	.	TGTGCCAGTAGTATATCAGGGGACACTGAAGCTTTCTTT	CASSISGDTEAFF
TRBV5-4	TRBJ1-4	.	.	TGTGCCAGCAGCTTGGGAGGGCCCGGTAATGAAAAACTGTTTTTT	CASSLGGPGNEKLFF
TRBV28	TRBJ1-2	.	.	TGTGCCAGCACCCTTGCGATCGAGTACTATGGCTACACCTTC	CASTLAIEYYGYTF
TRBV19	TRBJ2-7	.	.	TGTGCCAGTACCCCCCGGGTAAACTCCTACGAGCAGTACTTC	CASTPRVNSYEQYF
TRBV27	TRBJ1-1	TRBD1	.	TGTGCCAGCAGGAGAACAGGGGATGGGATGAACACTGAAGCTTTCTTT	CASRRTGDGMNTEAFF
TRBV20-1	TRBJ2-3	.	.	TGCAGTGCTAGTACCCCGACCCGCCAGGGAACTTCAGATACGCAGTATTTT	CSASTPTRQGTSDTQYF